These 17 T cell receptor beta chains were all obtained from the same sample, sequenced in a study of blood T cell repertoires in COVID-19. This table comes from immunoSEQ multiplex PCR, and its TCRdb copy is limited to in-frame clones, with some not included. Here the sample spans about 250,000 clones, about 80% being singletons. Material: peripheral blood. These TCRs come from a man at least 80 years old with acute or convalescent COVID-19.

Only a few counts were recorded for this clone. The chain recombines TRBV11-2 with TRBJ2-3, with 7 bases identical to TRBD1. Per germline, CDR1 SGHAT and CDR2 FQNNGV. This CDR3 is 14 amino acids long. Trimming at V came to 5 bases and at J to 5 bases, leaving 7 bases not matched to a gene. CDR3 DNA: TGTGCCAGCAGCCCTCGACAGGGAATAGATACGCAGTATTTT. Encoded protein: CASSPRQGIDTQYF.

The chain is built from TRBV5-1 and TRBJ2-5; TRBD1 might be the D (5 bases). Germline loops: CDR1 SGHRS, CDR2 YFSETQ. This CDR3 spans 14 amino acids. With 3 bases removed from V and 2 bases from J, the gap between germline ends came to 11 bases. In DNA, the CDR3 is TGCGCCAGCAGCTACTCCACAGGACAAGAGACCCAGTACTTC. It encodes CASSYSTGQETQYF.

DNA of the CDR3: TGTGCCAGCAGCTTAGAGAGGGCCTCTGGGGCCAACGTCCTGACTTTC. Translation: CASSLERASGANVLTF. The chain is built from TRBV7-9 and TRBJ2-6; D is perhaps TRBD2 (5 bases). CDR3 length: 16 amino acids. V was clipped by 1 base and J by 0 bases, with 7 bases between them. Germline V lookup: CDR1 SEHNR, CDR2 FQNEAQ (reference sequence).

This clone appeared once. The rearrangement uses TRBV5-1 and TRBJ1-2; D gene unclear. The CDR3 runs 14 residues. The germline V and J ends were trimmed by 0 bases and 8 bases, with 14 bases remaining between them. Germline V gene data show CDR1 as SGHRS and CDR2 as YFSETQ. In nucleotides, the CDR3 is TGCGCCAGCAGCTTGGAGGACCGCGGAGGGGGCTACACCTTC. It specifies CASSLEDRGGGYTF.

V usage is TRBV11-2 and J usage is TRBJ2-1, with a tentative D call TRBD2 (6 bases). Germline CDR1 SGHAT, CDR2 FQNNGV. This CDR3 comprises 16 residues. Trimming left V 5 bases short and J 6 bases short, with 20 bases between. The CDR3 sequence is CASSHPAGTGSNEQFF. CDR3 in DNA: TGTGCCAGCAGCCACCCCGCCGGGACTGGCTCCAATGAGCAGTTCTTC.

The chain joins TRBV24-1 to TRBJ1-1, with D unclear. CDR1 and CDR2 (germline): KGHDR, SFDVKD. The germline V and J ends were trimmed by 3 bases and 2 bases, with 9 bases remaining between them. There are 14 residues in the CDR3. The CDR3 region is CATSDGERNTEAFF. CDR3 DNA sequence: TGTGCCACCAGTGATGGGGAGAGAAACACTGAAGCTTTCTTT.

The J gene is TRBJ2-1, the V gene TRBV12-3 or TRBV12-4; D ambiguous. The CDR3 spans 13 residues. V lost 1 base and J lost 10, with 11 bases in between. The CDR3 is CASSLGGTFEQFF. CDR3 nucleotide sequence: TGTGCCAGCAGTTTAGGAGGCACCTTCGAGCAGTTCTTC.

DNA of the CDR3: TGTGCCAGCTCACCACAACAGGGAGACACTGAAGCTTTCTTT. Translated, it gives CASSPQQGDTEAFF. This chain links TRBV18 with TRBJ1-1, with D possibly being TRBD1 (6 bases). The germline V and J ends were trimmed by 1 base and 3 bases, with 9 bases remaining between them. The V gene's germline CDR1 is KGHSH and CDR2 LQKENI. CDR3 length: 14 residues.

J is TRBJ1-5 and V is TRBV6-6, with D perhaps matching TRBD1 (6 bases). The CDR3 contains 16 residues. CDR1 is MNHNY, CDR2 SVGAGI, per germline (reference sequence). Between the trimmed V and J ends, which lost 6 bases and 2 bases, there was a span of 17 bases. The CDR3 nucleotides are TGTGCCAGCAGCCCAACAGGGTATGGCCGCAATCAGCCCCAGCATTTT. Protein product: CASSPTGYGRNQPQHF.

The chain is built from TRBV12-3 or TRBV12-4 and TRBJ1-1; the D gene is possibly TRBD1 (5 bases). V was cut by 6 bases and J by 2 bases, with 10 bases left in between. This CDR3 contains 13 residues. CDR3 loop: CASRRTTNTEAFF. The CDR3, as DNA: TGTGCCAGCAGACGGACAACTAACACTGAAGCTTTCTTT.

This clone was counted between two and nine times. The chain carries TRBV5-8 and TRBJ2-7; maybe TRBD2 (7 bases). V shed 1 base and J shed 12 bases, with 14 bases lying between them. Per germline, CDR1 SGHTS and CDR2 YDEGEE. This CDR3 is 12 amino acids long. In DNA, the CDR3 is TGTGCCAGCAGCTTGTTTTGGCGGGGGCCGTACTTC. Protein sequence: CASSLFWRGPYF.

V gene TRBV7-9 combines with J gene TRBJ2-2, with D tentatively TRBD2 (6 bases). The CDR3 contains 15 residues. In germline, CDR1 is SEHNR, CDR2 FQNEAQ (reference sequence). Trimming stripped 5 bases from V and 5 bases from J, with 15 bases between. The CDR3: CASSPVTGRTGELFF. CDR3 nucleotides: TGTGCCAGCAGCCCCGTCACGGGGAGGACCGGGGAGCTGTTTTTT.

This clone was counted a few times. The V gene is TRBV11-2, the J gene TRBJ2-1, with 9 nucleotides matching TRBD1. V lost 6 bases and J lost 8; bases outside the gene matches: 11. The CDR3 spans 15 residues. Germline V gene lookup returns CDR1 SGHAT and CDR2 FQNNGV. The CDR3 reads CASSLRDRALDEQFF. CDR3 DNA sequence: TGTGCCAGCAGTCTCCGGGACAGGGCTCTCGATGAGCAGTTCTTC.

This clone came up a few times. This chain uses TRBV5-5 with TRBJ2-7; TRBD2 might be the D (5 bases). In germline, CDR1 is SGHKS, CDR2 YYEKEE (reference sequence). V lost 0 bases to trimming and J lost 7 bases, with 17 bases between them. The CDR3 extends over 15 amino acids. Here the CDR3 DNA reads TGTGCCAGCAGCTTGGGCCTCCGTCGAGGGATTGAGCAGTACTTC. Encoded protein: CASSLGLRRGIEQYF.

This sequence joins TRBV5-8 and TRBJ2-3, with D possibly matching TRBD2 (6 bases). CDR3 length equals 15 residues. In germline, CDR1 is SGHTS, CDR2 YDEGEE. Trimming removed 4 bases from V and 2 bases from J, with 14 bases in between. CDR3 region: CASSPDGGSTDTQYF. Here the CDR3 DNA reads TGTGCCAGCAGCCCGGATGGAGGGTCCACAGATACGCAGTATTTT. The full variable domain, with the rest looked up from reference TRBV5-8 and TRBJ2-3, is EAGVTQSPTHLIKTRGQQATLRCSPISGHTSVYWYQQALGLGLQFLLWYDEGEERNRGNFPPRFSGRQFPNYSSELNVNALELEDSALYLCASSPDGGSTDTQYFGPGTRLTVL.

This clone was counted only a few times. The chain employs TRBV28 and TRBJ1-3, with D unresolved. Germline V lookup: CDR1 MDHEN, CDR2 SYDVKM. There are 12 residues in the CDR3. CDR3 nucleotide sequence: TGTGCATCAGAAGCGGCTGGAAACACCATATATTTT. Translating gives CASEAAGNTIYF.

V is TRBV6-5 and J is TRBJ1-2; 8 bases line up with TRBD1. The CDR3 loop spans 12 amino acids. Germline assignment: CDR1 MNHEY and CDR2 SVGAGI. J lost 6 bases, V lost 4 bases, and 1 base had no gene match. The CDR3 loop is CASSLDRDGYTF. In DNA form, the CDR3 reads TGTGCCAGCAGTTTGGACAGGGATGGCTACACCTTC.